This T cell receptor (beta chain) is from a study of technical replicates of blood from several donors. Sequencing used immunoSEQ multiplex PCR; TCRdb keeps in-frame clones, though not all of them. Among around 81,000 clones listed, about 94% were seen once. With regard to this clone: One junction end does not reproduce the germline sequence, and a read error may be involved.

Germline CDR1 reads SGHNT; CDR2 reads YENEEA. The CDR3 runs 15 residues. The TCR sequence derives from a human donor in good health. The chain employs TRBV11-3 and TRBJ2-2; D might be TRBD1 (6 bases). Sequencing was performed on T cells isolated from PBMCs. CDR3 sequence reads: CASSLDSTGTGELFF. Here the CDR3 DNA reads TGTGCCAGCAGCCTAGACTCCACAGGGACCGGGGAGCTGTTTTTT.